Included here is one T cell receptor (beta chain) sequence, with context. The antigen is undetermined. This specimen belongs to a study of T cell repertoires in cytomegalovirus infection. Study information: Through public TCR beta signatures, both CMV infection and matching HLA type were indicated.

This CDR3 comprises 12 residues. V gave up 7 bases and J gave up 8 bases; unmatched junction bases: 5. CDR1 and CDR2 from the germline V gene are MDHEN and SYDVKM. TCRdb independently ran MiXCR on the reads; one entry per CDR3 protein. The data show 210,000 or so distinct CDR3 sequences, 6.5% seen once. Study-wide results and caveats: Pooled public TCR beta family frequency picked out CMV carriers with the relevant HLA. CMV-specific TCR beta clonotypes restricted by HLA-C dominated the ex vivo response.

The sequenced sample consisted of PBMCs. This rearrangement joins TRBV28 to TRBJ2-1; TRBD1 agrees at 7 bases. The source of this sequence is a human donor in good health (CMV status not recorded). Some clones in this sample may be carry-over from other donors' samples. The DNA for the CDR3 is TGTGCCAGCAATACAGGGGTCGATGAGCAGTTCTTC. Protein sequence: CASNTGVDEQFF.